The table lists the clone carrying this TCR beta chain with many counts. What it binds is unknown. The length of the CDR3 is 15 residues. V was clipped by 5 bases and J by 12 bases; unmatched bases: 15. The record originates from a study of identical twins. Findings and caveats of the study: Invariant MAIT and iNKT cells could partly confound zero-insertion analyses. It was cross-sectional statistical analysis, not following the same donors, that the conclusions relied on.

Template switching added a universal primer binding site, and final cDNA carried unique molecular identifiers. MiXCR, run by TCRdb on the 5' RACE reads, gives a single entry per CDR3 protein. The table has approximately 620,000 distinct CDR3 sequences, about 9.4% seen once. These same records also appear under a second study, on yellow fever vaccine responses in identical twins. Per that paper: Reportedly, twins showed a vaccine T cell response that looked partly convergent and partly personalized.

The receptor was derived from a woman between 18 and 29 years old in good health. Sequences were obtained from PBMCs. The chain carries TRBV12-3 or TRBV12-4 and TRBJ2-1, with 8 bases identical to TRBD1. The CDR3 nucleotides read TGTGCCAGCAGTCCGCTAGGACAGGGTGGTCTTGGGCAGTTCTTC. Translated: CASSPLGQGGLGQFF.